This is a list of T cell receptor beta chains from one sample in a study of siplizumab effects on memory and regulatory T cells. TCRdb keeps only in-frame clones here, not all; method: immunoSEQ multiplex PCR. This table holds 94,000 or so clones, roughly 97% found once. Material for sequencing was naive CD4+ T cells sorted from blood. The receptors derive from a human donor in good health. Each CDR3 is given with its conserved first and last residue. A D gene is named only where the DNA matches it firmly. Clone size is given for some rows only: seen once, a few or many times, or a class if the clone is expanded.

v_gene	d_gene	j_gene	abundance	CDR3nt	CDR3aa
TRBV7-9	TRBD2	TRBJ2-1	.	TGTGCCAGCAGCCCCAGCGGGGGGCTTATGGATGAGCAGTTCTTC	CASSPSGGLMDEQFF
TRBV6-1	.	TRBJ1-2	.	TGTGCCAGCAGTGAACGACGTGAGACAGTGAACACCTTC	CASSERRETVNTF
TRBV7-2	TRBD1	TRBJ1-5	.	TGTGCCAGCAGCGACGGGACAGGGGCTCAGCCCCAGCATTTT	CASSDGTGAQPQHF
TRBV5-6	TRBD1	TRBJ2-1	.	TGTGCCAGCAGCTTACTCGGGACAGGGGGCCTCAATGAGCAGTTCTTC	CASSLLGTGGLNEQFF
TRBV6-6	.	TRBJ1-1	.	TGTGCCAGCAGGGACGGACAAGGGAACACTGAAGCTTTCTTT	CASRDGQGNTEAFF
TRBV6-5	TRBD1	TRBJ2-3	once	TGTGCCAGCAGCCCCCGGGACAGGGCCTGGGATACGCAGTATTTT	CASSPRDRAWDTQYF
TRBV5-1	.	TRBJ2-2	.	TGCGCCAGCAGCTTAGTTCTCGGGGAGCTGTTTTTT	CASSLVLGELFF
TRBV6-6	.	TRBJ1-3	.	TGTGCCAGTTCCCTCGGGAGGAGCTCTGGAAACACCATATATTTT	CASSLGRSSGNTIYF
TRBV10-3	.	TRBJ2-3	once	TGTGCCATCAGTGAGTCAGAGCTCGGGGTAGGTACGCAGTATTTT	CAISESELGVGTQYF
TRBV4-3	TRBD2	TRBJ2-3	.	TGCGCCAGCAGCCGGGAGGGGTCAGGTACGCAGTATTTT	CASSREGSGTQYF
TRBV5-1	.	TRBJ2-1	.	TGCGCCAGCAGCTTGGGGACAGTCGATGAGCAGTTCTTC	CASSLGTVDEQFF